This TCR beta chain was observed in a study of response to subunit inactivated influenza vaccine. Via MiXCR, TCRdb re-called the RT-PCR reads, giving one row per CDR3 protein. The sample records over 150,000 distinct CDR3 sequences, nearly 9.5% being singletons. This clonotype was detected once. Its antigen is not known. General study points: New T cells are recruited in small numbers by each seasonal influenza vaccination, according to the authors' suggestion.

V was pared by 4 bases and J by 0 bases, with 14 bases between. The CDR3 has 15 residues. Per germline, CDR1 DFQATT and CDR2 SNEGSKA (reference sequence). The TCR comes from a man in his fifties who received an inactivated influenza vaccine. The sample here was non-naive T cells sorted from PBMCs, taken on the day of vaccination. The chain combines TRBV20-1 with TRBJ2-3; a possible D gene is TRBD2 (5 bases). The CDR3 bases are TGCAGTGCTAAGCCTGGCGGGTCTAGCACAGATACGCAGTATTTT. Its translation: CSAKPGGSSTDTQYF.